Listed here are 26 T cell receptor beta chains from one sample, sequenced in a study of identical twins. MiXCR, run by TCRdb on the 5' RACE reads, gives a single entry per CDR3 protein. The sample shows 1.5 million to 2 million distinct CDR3 sequences, around 33% of them seen only once. Material for sequencing was cord blood. These TCRs come from a newborn girl in good health.

The V and J genes are TRBV6-6 and TRBJ2-7; D may be TRBD2 (5 bases). This CDR3 has 17 residues. The V gene lost 2 bases and the J gene lost 0 bases, with 17 bases spanning the gap. In germline, CDR1 is MNHNY, CDR2 SVGAGI (reference sequence). The CDR3 sequence: CASSYRPLAASSYEQYF. The CDR3 DNA is TGTGCCAGCAGTTACCGCCCCCTAGCCGCCAGCTCCTACGAGCAGTACTTC.

In this sample, this clonotype turned up once. One junction end does not reproduce the germline sequence, and a read error may be involved. The chain recombines TRBV3-1 with TRBJ2-5, with no clear D. This CDR3 is 15 amino acids long. CDR1 is LGHDT and CDR2 is YNNKEL in the germline V gene (reference sequence). The DNA for the CDR3 is TGTGCCTGCAGCCCCCGGATGGTCCTCCTGGAGACCCAGTACTTC. Encoded protein: CACSPRMVLLETQYF.

This chain joins TRBV11-2 and TRBJ2-3; TRBD1 matches 8 bases. The end of the DNA is better explained by TRBJ1-4, so the J call may be wrong. Germline values: CDR1 SGHAT, CDR2 FQNNGV. The length of the CDR3 is 15 residues. In DNA, the CDR3 is TGTGCCAGCAGCTACAACAGGGGGAGGGGTGAAAAACTGTTTTTT. Amino acid sequence: CASSYNRGRGEKLFF.

V is TRBV6-1 and J is TRBJ1-5, with 10 bases matching TRBD1. This CDR3 spans 15 amino acids. V was clipped by 5 bases and J by 7 bases; unmatched bases: 8. The germline V gene encodes CDR1 MNHNS and CDR2 SASEGT. CDR3 protein: CASSQTWTGGQPQHF. CDR3 in DNA: TGTGCCAGCAGTCAAACCTGGACAGGGGGACAGCCCCAGCATTTT.

The chain couples TRBV20-1 to TRBJ2-1, with 10 bases identical to TRBD2. J lost 1 base, V lost 3 bases, and 6 bases had no gene match. The length of the CDR3 is 16 residues. Germline values: CDR1 DFQATT, CDR2 SNEGSKA (reference sequence). The CDR3 region is CSASKNSGRSYNEQFF. The CDR3, as DNA: TGCAGTGCTAGCAAGAATAGCGGGAGGTCCTACAATGAGCAGTTCTTC.

Of note for this clonotype: The DNA is left out, because the CDR3 cannot be placed on it with certainty; the CDR3 is given as TCRdb lists it. The chain couples TRBV28 to TRBJ2-7; the table's D call, TRBD2, was not checked against the DNA. The CDR3 extends over 16 residues, inclusive of both ends. The germline V gene encodes CDR1 MDHEN and CDR2 SYDVKM. CDR3 sequence: CASSFGVAGGSYEQSF.

The chain recombines TRBV4-1 with TRBJ2-4; weak D call: TRBD1 (6 bases). V was shortened by 1 base and J by 0 bases, with 13 bases between the two germline ends. The CDR3 contains 17 residues. Germline values: CDR1 MGHRA, CDR2 YSYEKL. The CDR3 DNA reads as TGCGCCAGCAGCCAAGTCTGGGACACCCTAGCCAAAAACATTCAGTACTTC. It codes for CASSQVWDTLAKNIQYF.

This clonotype appeared a few times. The chain joins TRBV20-1 to TRBJ2-1, with 9 bases lining up with TRBD2. The CDR3 is made up of 15 amino acids. Looked up from germline, CDR1 is DFQATT and CDR2 is SNEGSKA (reference sequence). V lost 5 bases and J lost 1; bases outside the gene matches: 6. The CDR3 loop reads CSASSGTLSYNEQFF. The DNA for the CDR3 is TGCAGTGCTTCTAGCGGGACCCTATCCTACAATGAGCAGTTCTTC.

DNA of the CDR3: TGTGCCAGCAGTGAATCAGTGTCCCTCTATGGCTACACCTTC. Protein sequence: CASSESVSLYGYTF. The chain employs TRBV25-1 and TRBJ1-2; D is unresolved. In germline, CDR1 is MGHDK, CDR2 SYGVNS. V lost 1 base to trimming and J lost 4 bases, with 10 bases between them. This CDR3 contains 14 residues.

V is TRBV12-3 or TRBV12-4 and J is TRBJ2-3; D is ambiguous. The CDR3 extends over 15 amino acids. Trimming cost V 6 bases and J 1 base, with 14 bases left between them. CDR3 residues: CASRSGSSGTDTQYF. The CDR3 bases are TGTGCCAGCAGGTCCGGATCCAGCGGCACAGATACGCAGTATTTT.

This clonotype was detected a few times. The chain combines TRBV12-3 or TRBV12-4 with TRBJ1-2, with a possible D match to TRBD1 (6 bases). V was trimmed by 1 base and J by 4 bases, leaving 10 bases between them. This CDR3 comprises 14 residues. The CDR3: CASSLGYRAYGYTF. CDR3 bases: TGTGCCAGCAGTTTAGGCTACAGGGCCTATGGCTACACCTTC.

This clonotype was recorded many times. This sequence joins TRBV18 and TRBJ1-2; no clear D gene. This CDR3 contains 12 residues. V was trimmed by 8 bases and J by 4 bases, leaving 11 bases between them. Germline values: CDR1 KGHSH, CDR2 LQKENI. The CDR3 region has the DNA TGTGCCAGCAGCCCCCTCGCCTATGGCTACACCTTC. As protein: CASSPLAYGYTF. The variable domain in full, with the rest retrieved from reference TRBV18 and TRBJ1-2, is NAGVMQNPRHLVRRRGQEARLRCSPMKGHSHVYWYRQLPEEGLKFMVYLQKENIIDESGMPKERFSAEFPKEGPSILRIQQVVRGDSAAYFCASSPLAYGYTFGSGTRLTVV.

Comments on this clonotype: Germline and junction disagree at one end, which may indicate a read error. The CDR3 region has the DNA TGTGCCAGCAGTTTAAGACAGGGGAGCAATCAGCCCCGGCATTTT. This translates into CASSLRQGSNQPRHF. The rearrangement joins TRBV12-3 or TRBV12-4 to TRBJ1-5; 8 positions match TRBD1. The CDR3 has 15 amino acids.

This chain connects TRBV7-4 to TRBJ2-1; D possibly corresponds to TRBD2 (6 bases). With 2 bases removed from V and 4 bases from J, the gap between germline ends came to 12 bases. Germline values: CDR1 SGHVT, CDR2 SQSDAQ. The CDR3 has 15 amino acids. This CDR3 is CASSLSRERYNEQFF. The CDR3 coding sequence is TGTGCCAGCAGCTTAAGTCGGGAGAGGTACAATGAGCAGTTCTTC.

The chain has TRBV10-3 and TRBJ2-1; D may correspond to TRBD1 or TRBD2 (6 bases each). Per the germline V gene, CDR1 is ENHRY and CDR2 is SYGVKD. The CDR3 runs 17 residues. V was clipped by 0 bases and J by 3 bases, with 15 bases between them. The CDR3 nucleotides read TGTGCCATCAGTGAGTCGGTGGGTCGGGGGCTCTACAATGAGCAGTTCTTC. Translation gives CAISESVGRGLYNEQFF.

This clonotype was seen a handful of times. This CDR3 reads CATTYRGEQFF. In nucleotides, the CDR3 is TGTGCCACCACCTACAGGGGTGAGCAGTTCTTC. The genes are TRBV12-3 or TRBV12-4 and TRBJ2-1, with TRBD1 identical over 7 bases. The CDR3 length is 11 residues. V lost 10 bases, J lost 9 bases, and 6 bases stayed unmatched.

V is TRBV11-1 and J is TRBJ2-1, with D maybe TRBD2 (5 bases). The DNA end lines up better with TRBJ2-7; the J call may be wrong. The CDR3 length is 15 residues. Germline CDR1 and CDR2: SGHAT and FQDESV (reference sequence). This chain's CDR3 is CASSFSGISYNEQYF. Here the CDR3 DNA reads TGTGCCAGCAGCTTCTCGGGGATCTCCTACAATGAGCAGTACTTC.

The chain couples TRBV18 to TRBJ1-1; 8 bases match TRBD1. The CDR3 runs 16 residues. CDR1 and CDR2 from the germline V gene are KGHSH and LQKENI. The V segment lost 6 bases and the J segment 3 bases; nucleotides outside the gene matches: 12. The CDR3 bases are TGTGCCAGCTCGAGGATGGACAGGGTGGAATACACTGAAGCTTTCTTT. Amino acid sequence: CASSRMDRVEYTEAFF.

To note about this clonotype: This CDR3 fails to terminate in the conserved phenylalanine or tryptophan, so it likely reflects a read error. The chain links TRBV2 to TRBJ1-2; TRBD1 aligns across 8 bases. The CDR3 totals 13 residues. CDR1 is SNHLY and CDR2 is FYNNEI in the germline V gene. The junction had 6 bases not matched to a gene; V was cut back by 6 bases and J by 6 bases. The CDR3: CASSQGARNGYTS. The CDR3 nucleotides are TGTGCCAGCAGCCAGGGGGCGCGAAATGGCTACACCTCC.

This clonotype has only a few counts. The chain couples TRBV10-3 to TRBJ2-5; 8 nucleotides line up with TRBD2. Per germline, CDR1 ENHRY and CDR2 SYGVKD. The V and J ends lost 3 bases and 2 bases, in that order; junction bases with no gene match: 8. The CDR3 has 16 amino acids. The CDR3 DNA is TGTGCCATCAGTGACCGGCGGGGGGCTGGACAAGAGACCCAGTACTTC. Its translation is CAISDRRGAGQETQYF.

This clonotype was counted a single time. The V call is TRBV12-3 or TRBV12-4, the J call TRBJ2-1; 12 bases are a match to TRBD2. Trimming cost V 2 bases and J 2 bases; bases outside gene matches: 7. This CDR3 spans 18 amino acids. The CDR3 nucleotides are TGTGCCAGCAGTTTACGGGCTAGCGGGGGGGTAGCCTACAATGAGCAGTTCTTC. This translates into CASSLRASGGVAYNEQFF.

The V call is TRBV20-1, the J call TRBJ1-2; the D is unclear. In germline, CDR1 is DFQATT, CDR2 SNEGSKA (reference sequence). V dropped 3 bases and J dropped 2 bases, with 13 bases sitting between them. The CDR3 is 14 residues long. The CDR3 here is CSASGGEENYGYTF. The CDR3, as DNA: TGCAGTGCTAGTGGAGGAGAGGAGAACTATGGCTACACCTTC.

V is TRBV18 and J is TRBJ2-5, with D perhaps TRBD2 (6 bases). CDR3 length: 15 residues. The V gene's germline CDR1 is KGHSH and CDR2 LQKENI. V lost 1 base, J lost 2 bases, and 11 bases lay in between. CDR3 sequence reads: CASSPRRENQETQYF. CDR3 coding DNA: TGTGCCAGCTCACCACGTCGGGAGAATCAAGAGACCCAGTACTTC.

In this sample, this clonotype turned up a few times. V usage is TRBV4-1 and J usage is TRBJ1-2; tentative D call: TRBD1 (5 bases). Germline values: CDR1 MGHRA, CDR2 YSYEKL. Trimming shortened V by 0 bases and J by 7 bases, and 15 bases separated the two germline ends. The CDR3 loop spans 15 amino acids. CDR3 loop: CASSQDGGFISGYTF. DNA for the CDR3: TGCGCCAGCAGCCAAGATGGGGGATTCATATCTGGCTACACCTTC.

V usage is TRBV25-1 and J usage is TRBJ1-4; TRBD1 agrees at 11 bases. This CDR3 spans 13 amino acids. Trimming at V came to 6 bases and at J to 10 bases, leaving 4 bases not matched to a gene. CDR1 MGHDK and CDR2 SYGVNS come from the germline V gene. The DNA for the CDR3 is TGTGCCAGCAGCGGACAGGGGGCGGGAAAACTGTTTTTT. Protein: CASSGQGAGKLFF.

This clonotype showed up many times. This chain joins TRBV28 and TRBJ1-2, with no clear D. V gave up 5 bases and J gave up 4 bases, with 11 bases separating them. The CDR3 is 13 residues long. Per the germline V gene, CDR1 is MDHEN and CDR2 is SYDVKM. The CDR3: CASSSRRIYGYTF. DNA of the CDR3: TGTGCCAGCAGTAGCAGGCGAATCTATGGCTACACCTTC.